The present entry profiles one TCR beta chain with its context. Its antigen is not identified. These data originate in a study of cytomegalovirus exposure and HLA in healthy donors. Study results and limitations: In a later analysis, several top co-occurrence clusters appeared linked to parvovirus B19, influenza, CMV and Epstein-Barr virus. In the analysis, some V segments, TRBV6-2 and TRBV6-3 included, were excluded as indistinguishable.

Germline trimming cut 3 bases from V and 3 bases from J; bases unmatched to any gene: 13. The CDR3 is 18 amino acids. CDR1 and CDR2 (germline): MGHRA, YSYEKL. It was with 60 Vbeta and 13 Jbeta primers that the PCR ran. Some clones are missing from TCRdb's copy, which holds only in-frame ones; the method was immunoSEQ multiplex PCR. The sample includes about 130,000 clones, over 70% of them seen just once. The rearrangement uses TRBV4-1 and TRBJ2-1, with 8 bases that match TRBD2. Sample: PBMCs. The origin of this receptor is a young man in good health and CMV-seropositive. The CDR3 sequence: CASSHPRELADVYNEQFF. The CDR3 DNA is TGCGCCAGCAGCCATCCTAGGGAACTAGCGGACGTCTACAATGAGCAGTTCTTC.